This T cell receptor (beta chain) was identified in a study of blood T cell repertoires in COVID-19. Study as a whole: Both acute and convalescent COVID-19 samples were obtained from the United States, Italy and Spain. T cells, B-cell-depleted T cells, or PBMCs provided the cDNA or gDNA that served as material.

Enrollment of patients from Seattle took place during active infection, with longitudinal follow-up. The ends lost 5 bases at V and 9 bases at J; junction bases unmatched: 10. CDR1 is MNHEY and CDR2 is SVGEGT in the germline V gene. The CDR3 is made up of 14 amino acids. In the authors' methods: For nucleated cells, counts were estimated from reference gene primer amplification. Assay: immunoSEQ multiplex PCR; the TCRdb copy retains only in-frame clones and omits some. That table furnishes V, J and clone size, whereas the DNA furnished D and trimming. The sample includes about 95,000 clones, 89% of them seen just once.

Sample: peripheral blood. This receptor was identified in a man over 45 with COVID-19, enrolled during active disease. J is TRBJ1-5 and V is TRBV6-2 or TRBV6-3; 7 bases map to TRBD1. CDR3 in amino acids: CASSEGQPVRPQHF. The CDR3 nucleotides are TGTGCCAGCAGTGAGGGACAGCCCGTTAGGCCCCAGCATTTT.